This T cell receptor beta chain was recorded in a study of blood T cells in healthy people across ages (dated by TCRdb to the mid-2010s). In terms of the full investigation: In model experiments, template switching captured about one uniquely barcoded TCR beta cDNA molecule for every two T cells. Donors of different ages were randomly distributed across sequencing lanes to avoid experimental bias. The donors were split into four age groups: young (average 16 years), middle-aged (39), aged (more than 60) and long-lived (more than 80). The study analyzed two additional independent replicas of 1 million unique cDNA reads from the same blood draw for two donors, one aged 18 to 30 and one aged 80 or older. Age-related changes in TCR beta repertoire diversity were measured in the study by deep sequencing normalized with unique cDNA molecular identifiers.

Overall study outcomes, separate from this receptor: Because the CMV infection status of the donors was unknown, age-related changes in expanded clonotypes may potentially have been confounded. Bulk unsorted PBMC profiling prevented conclusive comparison of naive and antigen-experienced compartments. Observed TCR beta diversity correlated strongly with the percentage of naive T cells measured by flow cytometry. Compared with the aged group, the long-lived group had more naive CD4+ T cells, fewer expanded clones and increased TCR diversity, a pattern suggesting age selection. As age increased, observed TCR beta diversity per million T cells dropped in a roughly linear way, and a significant reduction was already evident by age 40. Estimates of total diversity based on one million sequenced T cells were regarded as lower bounds and as underestimates.

Receptors were amplified or captured by 5' RACE. The sequencing machine was an Illumina HiSeq 2500. The second PCR ran for about 6 to 11 cycles and used a J-beta primer mix along with a sample-barcoded 5' primer. A unique molecular identifier was introduced onto each TCR beta cDNA molecule by a template-switch 5' adaptor carrying 12 random nucleotides. Each sample yielded at least 2.5 million CDR3-containing paired-end reads. First-strand cDNA synthesis was performed from all RNA using the Mint cDNA synthesis kit, with priming by a TRBC-specific oligonucleotide. All cDNA was treated with uracil-DNA glycosylase and then went through a first 18-cycle PCR with the universal primers M1SS and BC2_uni_R. The authors processed their data as follows. Each sample was normalized by randomly selecting 1 million high-quality reads, each carrying a distinct molecular identifier. Reads with shared molecular identifiers were discarded instead of being binned into consensus sequences. CDR3 identification, clonotype clustering and error correction used MiTCR with a Q25 quality threshold and the strictest error-elimination algorithm. A nonparametric unseen species model with Euler transformation was used to estimate lower-bound total TCR beta diversity. TCRdb trimmed the raw reads at Q25, called clones with MiXCR and kept productive beta chains. Entries that share a CDR3 protein sequence are merged under the most common genes and DNA. Here the V and J calls rest on TCRdb's processing, not on the authors' analysis. The sample table shows 1.2 million to 1.5 million distinct CDR3 sequences, and 42% are seen once. Of the sample, roughly 8.2% falls within the top ten clones.

Systemically healthy Caucasian individuals from Russia, 35 to 50 in total and aged roughly 6 to 95 years, were included as donors. Around 9.7 milliliters of peripheral blood were collected from each donor into EDTA-treated Vacutainer tubes. Ficoll-Paque density-gradient centrifugation was used to isolate PBMCs, with at least 6.5 million per sample. Trizol reagent was used to extract total RNA from PBMCs, with at least 5 micrograms per sample. The percentages of naive CD45RAhigh/CD27high T cells were determined by flow cytometry on a PBMC aliquot from every donor. This clonotype was picked up a small number of times. Its binding antigen is unknown. No base-level quality is on record; no much larger clone is a single base apart. The V and J ends are trimmed by 1 base and 6 bases, leaving 12 bases between them. There are 14 amino acids in the CDR3, from cysteine to phenylalanine inclusive. Kept here is only the CDR3 DNA, which spans 42 bases and is read in frame from base 1. From a lookup of the germline V gene (reference sequence), CDR1 and CDR2 are LNHNV and YYDKDF.

This sequence originates from a woman between 18 and 30 years old in good health. The rearrangement joined TRBV15 to TRBJ1-2; no D gene call is confident. Sample: blood. The CDR3 here reads CATSRGIFGDGYTF. The DNA is TGTGCCACCAGCAGAGGAATTTTTGGAGATGGCTACACCTTC.